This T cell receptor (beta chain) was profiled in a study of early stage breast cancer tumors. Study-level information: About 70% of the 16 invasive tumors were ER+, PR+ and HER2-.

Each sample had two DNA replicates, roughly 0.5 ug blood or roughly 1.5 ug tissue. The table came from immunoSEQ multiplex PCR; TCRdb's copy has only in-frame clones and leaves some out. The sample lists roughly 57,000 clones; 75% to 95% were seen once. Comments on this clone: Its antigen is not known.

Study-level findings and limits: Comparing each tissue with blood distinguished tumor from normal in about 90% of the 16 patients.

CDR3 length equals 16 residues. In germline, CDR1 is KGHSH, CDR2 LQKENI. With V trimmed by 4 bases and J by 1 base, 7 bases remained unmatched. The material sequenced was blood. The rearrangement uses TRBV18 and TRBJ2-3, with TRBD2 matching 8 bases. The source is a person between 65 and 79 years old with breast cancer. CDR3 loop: CASSLRSGGGTDTQYF. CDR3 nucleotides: TGTGCCAGCTCACTTAGAAGCGGGGGAGGCACAGATACGCAGTATTTT. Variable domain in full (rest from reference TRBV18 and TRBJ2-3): NAGVMQNPRHLVRRRGQEARLRCSPMKGHSHVYWYRQLPEEGLKFMVYLQKENIIDESGMPKERFSAEFPKEGPSILRIQQVVRGDSAAYFCASSLRSGGGTDTQYFGPGTRLTVL.